These 14 T cell receptor beta chains were all obtained from the same sample, sequenced in a study of regulatory T cells in long-lasting Graves disease. The TCR beta library used iRepertoire HTBI primers with Arm-PCR amplification of CDR3. TCRdb processed the multiplex PCR reads anew with MiXCR; each CDR3 protein has one entry. This sample has some 250,000 distinct CDR3 sequences, with more than 15% found just once. The time point denotes: newly diagnosed GD, antithyroid drugs for less than 3 months. From RNA extracted from PBMCs, the TCR library was made. These same data were also listed under a study on T cells in Graves' hyperthyroidism and ophthalmopathy.

The sequences come from peripheral blood mononuclear cells (PBMCs), collected at new diagnosis, from a patient treated with antithyroid drugs. These receptors all come from a woman aged 30 to 39 with Graves disease.

This clonotype was seen at least ten times. The chain has TRBV6-2 or TRBV6-3 and TRBJ1-1; 7 positions match TRBD1. Unmatched junction bases numbered 7, after V lost 6 bases and J lost 9 bases. The CDR3 sequence is 12 residues long. CDR1 is MNHEY and CDR2 is SVGEGT in the germline V gene. Here the CDR3 reads CASSYDRVKAFF. DNA of the CDR3: TGTGCCAGCAGCTACGACAGGGTGAAAGCTTTCTTT.

There are many counts of this clonotype. This chain links TRBV5-1 with TRBJ2-2; the D gene is possibly TRBD1 (6 bases). This CDR3 is 13 amino acids long. CDR1 is SGHRS, CDR2 YFSETQ, per germline. Between the trimmed V and J ends, which lost 5 bases and 6 bases, there was a span of 11 bases. DNA of the CDR3: TGCGCCAGCAGTTTCGACAGGCCCGGGGAGCTGTTTTTT. It codes for CASSFDRPGELFF.

This clonotype was recorded at least ten times. This chain joins TRBV20-1 and TRBJ2-1; D tentatively fits TRBD1 or TRBD2 (5 bases each). The CDR3 consists of 14 residues. V shed 6 bases and J shed 7 bases, with 19 bases lying between them. Germline assignment: CDR1 DFQATT and CDR2 SNEGSKA (reference sequence). The CDR3 region is CSAGKPRDPNEQFF. Here the CDR3 DNA reads TGCAGTGCCGGTAAACCTCGGGACCCTAATGAGCAGTTCTTC.

This clonotype showed up just a few times. As DNA, the CDR3 is TGTGCCAGCAGCTTATCAGGGTTGGTGGGCGGCTACACCTTC. This translates into CASSLSGLVGGYTF. This chain joins TRBV7-9 and TRBJ1-2, with D tentatively TRBD1 (5 bases). The CDR3 contains 14 residues. The germline V gene has CDR1 SEHNR and CDR2 FQNEAQ (reference sequence). The V end was cut by 2 bases, the J end by 8 bases, with 15 bases between.

This clonotype was detected many times. V usage is TRBV5-1 and J usage is TRBJ1-4; 9 bases are shared with TRBD1. The CDR3 spans 14 residues. V shed 1 base, J shed 6 bases, and the junction held 1 base outside the gene matches. The germline CDR1 and CDR2 sequences are SGHRS and YFSETQ. CDR3 DNA: TGCGCCAGCAGCTTGACAGGGGGCTATGAAAAACTGTTTTTT. This codes for CASSLTGGYEKLFF.

Regarding this clonotype: Sequence at one end of the junction differs from germline and may be a read error. The chain uses TRBV7-9 and TRBJ1-6; D is undetermined. Per germline, CDR1 SEHNR and CDR2 FQNEAQ (reference sequence). The CDR3 extends over 16 amino acids. The CDR3 sequence: CASSLGGSSYNLPLHF. In DNA form, the CDR3 reads TGTGCCAGCAGCTTAGGCGGGAGCTCCTATAATTTACCCCTCCACTTT.

This clonotype has at least ten counts. This sequence joins TRBV5-1 and TRBJ2-1; D gene unclear. CDR3 length equals 12 residues. Germline CDR1 SGHRS, CDR2 YFSETQ. V lost 3 bases to trimming and J lost 4 bases, with 5 bases between them. CDR3 bases: TGCGCCAGCAGCTCGGTTTACAATGAGCAGTTCTTC. Translation: CASSSVYNEQFF.

There are a few counts of this clonotype. The chain employs TRBV19 and TRBJ2-6; TRBD1 agrees at 8 bases. The CDR3 covers 17 residues. Germline CDR1 is LNHDA and CDR2 is SQIVND (reference sequence). V lost 6 bases to trimming and J lost 0 bases; unmatched junction nucleotides: 7. The CDR3 spells CASRSKGQASGANVLTF. In DNA form, the CDR3 reads TGTGCCAGTAGGTCCAAGGGACAGGCCTCTGGGGCCAACGTCCTGACTTTC. The whole variable domain, remainder taken from reference TRBV19 and TRBJ2-6, is DGGITQSPKYLFRKEGQNVTLSCEQNLNHDAMYWYRQDPGQGLRLIYYSQIVNDFQKGDIAEGYSVSREKKESFPLTVTSAQKNPTAFYLCASRSKGQASGANVLTFGAGSRLTVL.

This clonotype was seen ten or more times. The chain is built from TRBV7-9 and TRBJ2-7; D remains ambiguous. Germline lookup yields CDR1 SEHNR and CDR2 FQNEAQ (reference sequence). The CDR3 runs 14 residues. Trimming removed 4 bases from V and 0 bases from J, with 10 bases in between. Here the CDR3 DNA reads TGTGCCAGCAGCTCCATCCTCTACTCCTACGAGCAGTACTTC. Translation gives CASSSILYSYEQYF.

This clonotype turned up a few times. This chain joins TRBV19 and TRBJ1-5, with no clear D. V shed 6 bases and J shed 2 bases, with 11 bases lying between them. The CDR3 is made up of 14 amino acids. In germline, CDR1 is LNHDA, CDR2 SQIVND (reference sequence). CDR3 sequence reads: CASSWSVGNQPQHF. CDR3 coding DNA: TGTGCCAGTAGCTGGAGCGTAGGCAATCAGCCCCAGCATTTT.

This clonotype came up many times. This chain joins TRBV6-1 and TRBJ1-4; weak D call: TRBD1 (6 bases). The CDR3 has 16 amino acids. The ends were cut back, 2 bases at V and 2 bases at J, with 12 bases in the middle. The germline V gene encodes CDR1 MNHNS and CDR2 SASEGT. Written as DNA, the CDR3 is TGTGCCAGCAGTGAATGGGGGGGGGCGACTAATGAAAAACTGTTTTTT. This codes for CASSEWGGATNEKLFF.

As for this clonotype: Since a much larger clone is just one base distant, this may be a read error. The CDR3 carries no conserved terminal phenylalanine or tryptophan, so it likely arises from a read error. The chain recombines TRBV7-3 with TRBJ1-1; the match to TRBD1 covers 9 bases. The CDR3 covers 20 residues. Germline lookup yields CDR1 SGHTA and CDR2 FQGTGA. V was clipped by 2 bases and J by 4 bases; unmatched bases: 20. In nucleotides, the CDR3 is TGTGCCAGCAGCTTATATGAGAGGCCGACAGGGGGGGGCATCGGCACTGAAGCTTTCCTT. This translates into CASSLYERPTGGGIGTEAFL.

This clonotype was counted many times. The rearrangement joins TRBV9 to TRBJ1-2, with D uncertain. CDR1 SGDLS and CDR2 YYNGEE come from the germline V gene. CDR3 length equals 15 residues. The V gene lost 4 bases and the J gene lost 4 bases, with 17 bases spanning the gap. The CDR3 region has the DNA TGTGCCAGCAGCTCAGACGACCTCTTGAGCTATGGCTACACCTTC. It translates to CASSSDDLLSYGYTF. The variable domain in full, with the rest retrieved from reference TRBV9 and TRBJ1-2, is DSGVTQTPKHLITATGQRVTLRCSPRSGDLSVYWYQQSLDQGLQFLIQYYNGEERAKGNILERFSAQQFPDLHSELNLSSLELGDSALYFCASSSDDLLSYGYTFGSGTRLTVV.

In this sample, this clonotype turned up many times. This chain uses TRBV9 with TRBJ1-2, with D possibly being TRBD1 (6 bases). CDR3 size: 17 residues. V lost 2 bases and J lost 8, with 25 bases in between. Germline V gene lookup returns CDR1 SGDLS and CDR2 YYNGEE. The CDR3, as DNA: TGTGCCAGCAGCGTGTTGGACCGGGGGGCCGATTGGAGAGGCTACACCTTC. Protein sequence: CASSVLDRGADWRGYTF.